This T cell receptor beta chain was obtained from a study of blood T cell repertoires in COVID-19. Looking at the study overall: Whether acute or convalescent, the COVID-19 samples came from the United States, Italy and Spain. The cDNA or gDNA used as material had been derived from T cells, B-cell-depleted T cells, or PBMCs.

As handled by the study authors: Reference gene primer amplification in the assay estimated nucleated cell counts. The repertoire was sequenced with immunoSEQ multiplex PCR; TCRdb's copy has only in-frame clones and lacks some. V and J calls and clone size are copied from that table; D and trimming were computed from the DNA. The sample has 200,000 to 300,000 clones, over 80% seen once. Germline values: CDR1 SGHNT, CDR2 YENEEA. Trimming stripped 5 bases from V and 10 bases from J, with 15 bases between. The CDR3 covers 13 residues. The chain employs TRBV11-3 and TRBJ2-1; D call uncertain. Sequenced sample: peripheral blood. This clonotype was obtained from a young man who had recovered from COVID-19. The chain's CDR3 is CASSVGFPSEQFF. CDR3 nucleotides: TGTGCCAGCAGCGTAGGGTTTCCGAGCGAGCAGTTCTTC.